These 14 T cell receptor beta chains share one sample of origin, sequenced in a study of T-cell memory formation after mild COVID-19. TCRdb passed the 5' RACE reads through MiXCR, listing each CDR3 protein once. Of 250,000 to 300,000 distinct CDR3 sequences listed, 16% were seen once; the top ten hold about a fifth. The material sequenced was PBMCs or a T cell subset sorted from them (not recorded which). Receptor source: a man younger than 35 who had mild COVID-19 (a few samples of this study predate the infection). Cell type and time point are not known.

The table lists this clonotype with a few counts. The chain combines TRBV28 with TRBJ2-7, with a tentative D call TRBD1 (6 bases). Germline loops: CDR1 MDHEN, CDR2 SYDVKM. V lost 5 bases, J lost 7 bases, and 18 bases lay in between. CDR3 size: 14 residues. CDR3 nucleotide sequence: TGTGCCAGCAGTCAATCGACAGGCTTTGAGGAGCAGTACGTC. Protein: CASSQSTGFEEQYV.

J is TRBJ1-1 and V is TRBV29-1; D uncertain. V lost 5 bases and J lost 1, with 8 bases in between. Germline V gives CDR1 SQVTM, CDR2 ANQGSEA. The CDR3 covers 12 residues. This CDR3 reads CSVQEENTEAFF. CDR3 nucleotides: TGCAGCGTTCAGGAGGAGAACACTGAAGCTTTCTTT. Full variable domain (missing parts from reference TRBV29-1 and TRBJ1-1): SAVISQKPSRDICQRGTSLTIQCQVDSQVTMMFWYRQQPGQSLTLIATANQGSEATYESGFVIDKFPISRPNLTFSTLTVSNMSPEDSSIYLCSVQEENTEAFFGQGTRLTVV.

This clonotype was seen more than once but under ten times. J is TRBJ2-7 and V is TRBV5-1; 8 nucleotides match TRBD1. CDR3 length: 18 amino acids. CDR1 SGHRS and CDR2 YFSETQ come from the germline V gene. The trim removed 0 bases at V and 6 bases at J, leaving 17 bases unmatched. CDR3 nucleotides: TGCGCCAGCAGCTTGGGAGGGACAGGTGATGGTTGGGGATCCGAGCAGTACTTC. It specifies CASSLGGTGDGWGSEQYF.

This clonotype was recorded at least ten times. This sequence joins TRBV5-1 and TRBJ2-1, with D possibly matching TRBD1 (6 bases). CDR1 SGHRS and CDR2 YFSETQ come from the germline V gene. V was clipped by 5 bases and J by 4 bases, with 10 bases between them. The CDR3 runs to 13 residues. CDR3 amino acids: CASSGQLYNEQFF. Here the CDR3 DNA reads TGCGCCAGCAGTGGACAGCTTTACAATGAGCAGTTCTTC. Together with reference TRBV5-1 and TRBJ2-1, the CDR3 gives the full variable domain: KAGVTQTPRYLIKTRGQQVTLSCSPISGHRSVSWYQQTPGQGLQFLFEYFSETQRNKGNFPGRFSGRQFSNSRSEMNVSTLELGDSALYLCASSGQLYNEQFFGPGTRLTVL.

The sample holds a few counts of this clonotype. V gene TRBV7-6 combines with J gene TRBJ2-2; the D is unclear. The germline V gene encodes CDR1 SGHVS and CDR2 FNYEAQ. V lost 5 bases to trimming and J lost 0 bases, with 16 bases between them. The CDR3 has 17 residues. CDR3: CASSLSVGRTNTGELFF. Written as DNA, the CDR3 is TGTGCCAGCAGCCTTTCGGTCGGCAGGACGAACACCGGGGAGCTGTTTTTT.

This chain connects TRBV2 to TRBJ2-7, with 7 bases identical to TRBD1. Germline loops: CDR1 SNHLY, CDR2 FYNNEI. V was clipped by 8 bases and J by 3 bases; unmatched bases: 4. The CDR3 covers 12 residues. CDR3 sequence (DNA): TGTGCCAGCGGGACAGCACACTACGAGCAGTACTTC. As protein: CASGTAHYEQYF.

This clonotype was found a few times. Here the CDR3 DNA reads TGTGCCAGCAGCGGAGGGACTAGCGGGGTCACCGGGGAGCTGTTTTTT. Protein: CASSGGTSGVTGELFF. This sequence joins TRBV9 and TRBJ2-2; 13 positions match TRBD2. Germline lookup yields CDR1 SGDLS and CDR2 YYNGEE. V was pared by 3 bases and J by 4 bases, with 3 bases of the junction left unmatched. The CDR3 loop spans 16 amino acids.

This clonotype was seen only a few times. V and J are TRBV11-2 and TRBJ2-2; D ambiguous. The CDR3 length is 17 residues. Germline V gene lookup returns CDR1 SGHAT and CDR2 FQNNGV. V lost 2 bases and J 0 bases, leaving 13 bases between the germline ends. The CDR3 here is CASSLSLGNPNTGELFF. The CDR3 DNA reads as TGTGCCAGCAGCTTATCCTTGGGGAACCCGAACACCGGGGAGCTGTTTTTT.

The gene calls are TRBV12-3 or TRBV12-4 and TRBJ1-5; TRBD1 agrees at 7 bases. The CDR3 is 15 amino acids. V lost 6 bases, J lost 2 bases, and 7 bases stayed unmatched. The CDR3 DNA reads TGTGCCAGCAGCAACAGGGGAATGGGCAATCAGCCCCAGCATTTT. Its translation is CASSNRGMGNQPQHF.

The CDR3 bases are TGTGCCACCAGTGATCCGGGGGATACGCAGTATTTT. Translation gives CATSDPGDTQYF. The gene calls are TRBV24-1 and TRBJ2-3; the D gene is possibly TRBD2 (5 bases). Trimming shortened V by 3 bases and J by 6 bases, and 6 bases separated the two germline ends. Germline assignment: CDR1 KGHDR and CDR2 SFDVKD. The CDR3 loop spans 12 amino acids.

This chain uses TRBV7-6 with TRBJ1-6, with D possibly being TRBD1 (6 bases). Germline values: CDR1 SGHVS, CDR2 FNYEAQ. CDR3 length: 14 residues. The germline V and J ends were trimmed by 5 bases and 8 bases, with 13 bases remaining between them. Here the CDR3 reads CASSPGQGYSPLHF. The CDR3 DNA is TGTGCCAGCAGCCCGGGCCAGGGGTATTCACCCCTCCACTTT.

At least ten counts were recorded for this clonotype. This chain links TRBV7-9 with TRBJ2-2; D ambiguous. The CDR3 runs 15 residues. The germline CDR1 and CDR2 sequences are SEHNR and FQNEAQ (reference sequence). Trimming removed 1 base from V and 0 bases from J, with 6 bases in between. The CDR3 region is CASSLEAANTGELFF. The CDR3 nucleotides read TGTGCCAGCAGCTTAGAGGCAGCGAACACCGGGGAGCTGTTTTTT.

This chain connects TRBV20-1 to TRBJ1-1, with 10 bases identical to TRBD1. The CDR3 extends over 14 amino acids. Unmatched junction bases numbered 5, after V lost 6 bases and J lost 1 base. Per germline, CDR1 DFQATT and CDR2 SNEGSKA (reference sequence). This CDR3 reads CSAPRTGGNTEAFF. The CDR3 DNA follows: TGCAGTGCCCCGCGGACAGGGGGGAACACTGAAGCTTTCTTT.

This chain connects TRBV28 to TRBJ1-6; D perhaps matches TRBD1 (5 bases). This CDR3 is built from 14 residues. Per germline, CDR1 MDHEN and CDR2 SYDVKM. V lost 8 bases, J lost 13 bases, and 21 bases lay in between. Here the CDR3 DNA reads TGTGCCAGCTCATTACGGCTTACCAGGGCTCCCCTCCACTTT. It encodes CASSLRLTRAPLHF.